This T cell receptor (beta chain) was captured by sequencing in a study of T cell responses to AZD1222 COVID-19 vaccine. Study at large: Pooling was applied to second doses at about 4 or about 12 weeks.

General study findings and limits: All repertoire sampling was performed exclusively after the peak T cell response. Spike-specific TCR breadth rose after two AZD1222 doses, and depth rose as well. Reports indicate that nearly half of spike-specific TCRs are directed at unmutated variant regions.

Clones were sequenced by immunoSEQ multiplex PCR, and TCRdb holds only the in-frame ones, with some missing. The sample lists under 200,000 clones, more than 90% occurring once. This clone was counted only a few times. Its target is unknown. The germline V gene has CDR1 SEHNR and CDR2 FQNEAQ (reference sequence). The CDR3 has 14 residues. V was clipped by 6 bases and J by 6 bases, with 14 bases between them. The sample consisted of peripheral blood, taken on day 0 of AZD1222 vaccination. The sequence was collected from an adult in good health. The chain combines TRBV7-9 with TRBJ1-4; tentatively, D is TRBD1 (5 bases). CDR3 coding DNA: TGTGCCAGCAGTAGAGTCAGGGATGATGAAAAACTGTTTTTT. Protein sequence: CASSRVRDDEKLFF.